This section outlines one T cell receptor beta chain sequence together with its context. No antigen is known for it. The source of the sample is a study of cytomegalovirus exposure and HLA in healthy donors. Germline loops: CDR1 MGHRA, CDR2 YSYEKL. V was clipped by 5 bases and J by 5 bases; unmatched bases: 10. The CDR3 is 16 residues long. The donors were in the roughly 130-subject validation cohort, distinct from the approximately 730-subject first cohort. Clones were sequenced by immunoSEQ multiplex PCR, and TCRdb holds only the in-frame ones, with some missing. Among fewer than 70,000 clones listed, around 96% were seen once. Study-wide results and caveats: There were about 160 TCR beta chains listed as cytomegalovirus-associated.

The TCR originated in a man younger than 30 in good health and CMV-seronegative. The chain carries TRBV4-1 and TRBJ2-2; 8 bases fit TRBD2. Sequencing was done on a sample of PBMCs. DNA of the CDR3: TGCGCCAGCAGCTGGGTAGCGGGATTAGTGACCGGGGAGCTGTTTTTT. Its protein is CASSWVAGLVTGELFF.